This T cell receptor (beta chain) was recovered during a study of CD4 T cells in relation to SARS-CoV-2 and coronaviruses. Study as a whole: Negative control cultures got HIV-1 Nef peptides or no peptide. The HLA restriction of the shared crossreactive spike epitopes was mapped. Study-level results: Samples before the pandemic and after infection were not matched within any donor.

As regards this clone: The antigen remains unidentified.

CD4+ T cells from unexposed donors were obtained before the COVID-19 pandemic (2011-2018). After roughly 9 days of culture, CD4+ T cells were isolated. The CDR3 runs to 16 residues. The V gene lost 1 base and the J gene lost 1 base, with 13 bases spanning the gap. Germline CDR1 reads SEHNR; CDR2 reads FQNEAQ (reference sequence). Libraries were prepared by immunoSEQ multiplex PCR; TCRdb keeps only in-frame clonotypes and omits some of them. There are around 24,000 clones in the sample; under 80% occur only once, and 12% lies in the top ten. The receptor comes from a human donor in good health. Sequences were obtained from CD4+ T cells from PBMCs, cultured in vitro. This rearrangement joins TRBV7-9 to TRBJ2-5; D uncertain. The CDR3 here is CASSLGVLSTQETQYF. The DNA for the CDR3 is TGTGCCAGCAGCTTAGGAGTCCTGAGTACCCAAGAGACCCAGTACTTC.